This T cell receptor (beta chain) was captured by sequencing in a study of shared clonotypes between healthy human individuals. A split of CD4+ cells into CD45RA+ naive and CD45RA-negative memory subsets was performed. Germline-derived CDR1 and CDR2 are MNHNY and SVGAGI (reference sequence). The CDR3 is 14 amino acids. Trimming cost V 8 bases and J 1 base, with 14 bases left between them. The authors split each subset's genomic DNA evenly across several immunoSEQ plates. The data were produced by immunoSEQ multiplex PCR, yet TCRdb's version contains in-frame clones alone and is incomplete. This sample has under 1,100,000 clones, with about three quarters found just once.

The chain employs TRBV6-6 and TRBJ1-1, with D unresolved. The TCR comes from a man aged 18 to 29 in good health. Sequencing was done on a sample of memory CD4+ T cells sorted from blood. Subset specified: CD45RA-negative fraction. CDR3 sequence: CASDYLNGNTEAFF. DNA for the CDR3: TGTGCCAGCGATTACCTCAACGGGAACACTGAAGCTTTCTTT.